What follows describes a single T cell receptor beta chain. Antigen unknown. The PCR contained 60 Vbeta and 13 Jbeta primers. Assay used: immunoSEQ multiplex PCR; TCRdb lists only in-frame clones, some missing. Of over 130,000 clones in the sample, over 75% were seen once. This entry belongs to a study of cytomegalovirus exposure and HLA in healthy donors. In the study overall: The Caucasian-associated ancestry cluster held more than 80% of 300 to 500 genotyped donors. Study observations and caveats: Some 17,000 TCR beta sequences were associated with HLA alleles at 0.05 false discovery rate in a later analysis. Reports state that TCR beta sequences accurately predicted most subjects' HLA-A and HLA-B alleles. Looking again later, the authors saw that most CMV-associated TCR beta chains seemed HLA-restricted.

V lost 0 bases and J lost 4, with 12 bases in between. The CDR3 totals 15 residues. Germline loops: CDR1 GTSNPN, CDR2 SVGIG (reference sequence). The receptor was isolated from a man aged 35 to 55 in good health and CMV-seronegative. V gene TRBV30 combines with J gene TRBJ2-2, with D maybe TRBD1 (6 bases). Sequencing was done on a sample of PBMCs. CDR3 nucleotide sequence: TGTGCCTGGAGTGTACAGGGTCTCAGCACCGGGGAGCTGTTTTTT. The encoded protein is CAWSVQGLSTGELFF.